What follows are 29 T cell receptor beta chains derived from one specimen sequenced in a study of molecular identifiers for immune sequencing clone quantification. TCRdb reanalysed the PCR reads using MiXCR and keeps one entry per CDR3 protein. This sample has approximately 630,000 distinct CDR3 sequences, with 25% found just once. What was sequenced was naive CD8+ T cells from blood, with Jurkat cell RNA spiked in. Subset given: FACS-sorted CD8+CD4-CCR7+CD45RA+ naive T cells. All receptors derive from a human donor in good health. Some libraries in this study had Jurkat cell RNA spiked in.

This clonotype occurred many times. The chain recombines TRBV19 with TRBJ2-7, with a weak D call TRBD2 (6 bases). V was clipped by 4 bases and J by 2 bases, with 12 bases between them. Germline-derived CDR1 and CDR2 are LNHDA and SQIVND (reference sequence). This CDR3 contains 14 residues. In DNA form, the CDR3 reads TGTGCCAGTAGTACGGAGGGAAGACCCTACGAGCAGTACTTC. Protein sequence: CASSTEGRPYEQYF.

In this sample, this clonotype turned up a few times. The gene calls are TRBV11-2 and TRBJ2-7, with 7 bases identical to TRBD2. Germline V gives CDR1 SGHAT, CDR2 FQNNGV. V dropped 5 bases and J dropped 2; count of bases not matched to a gene: 12. The CDR3 spans 16 residues. The CDR3 DNA is TGTGCCAGCAGCGGTCACGGAGCGGGATCCGCCTACGAGCAGTACTTC. Its translation is CASSGHGAGSAYEQYF.

Details on this clonotype: The CDR3 does not close with the conserved phenylalanine or tryptophan, likely indicating a read error. This chain links TRBV7-8 with TRBJ1-4; 8 bases match TRBD1. V shed 1 base and J 6 bases; nucleotides not matched to a gene: 7. Germline CDR1 is SGHVS and CDR2 is FQNEAQ. The CDR3 is made up of 16 amino acids. CDR3 sequence: CASSLVQGVKDEKLFS. CDR3 in DNA: TGTGCCAGCAGCTTAGTACAGGGGGTAAAAGATGAAAAACTGTTTTCT.

In its sample, this clonotype was seen many times. The V call is TRBV7-2, the J call TRBJ2-7; 9 positions agree with TRBD2. V shed 5 bases and J 3 bases; nucleotides not matched to a gene: 5. The CDR3 runs to 14 residues. Germline CDR1 reads SGHTA; CDR2 reads FQGNSA. The CDR3 loop is CASSAGLAVYEQYF. The CDR3 DNA follows: TGTGCCAGCAGCGCGGGACTAGCAGTCTACGAGCAGTACTTC.

The J gene is TRBJ2-2, the V gene TRBV9; D may be TRBD2 (6 bases). Germline assignment: CDR1 SGDLS and CDR2 YYNGEE. The V end was cut by 2 bases, the J end by 6 bases, with 23 bases between. The CDR3 covers 18 residues. In DNA form, the CDR3 reads TGTGCCAGCAGCGTCGAGTCGGGGGAGTACCGGGTGGCCGGGGAGCTGTTTTTT. Encoded protein: CASSVESGEYRVAGELFF.

Comments on this clonotype: One base away lies a much larger clone, so this may be a sequencing read error. This rearrangement joins TRBV14 to TRBJ2-3, with D possibly being TRBD2 (6 bases). Germline-derived CDR1 and CDR2 are SGHDN and FVKESK. The V gene lost 4 bases and the J gene lost 2 bases, with 19 bases spanning the gap. The CDR3 sequence is 17 residues long. CDR3: CASSPRPVSGYTDTQYF. CDR3 sequence (DNA): TGTGCCAGCAGCCCCCGACCGGTCAGCGGGTACACAGATACGCAGTATTTT.

The chain recombines TRBV3-1 with TRBJ2-7, with a weak D call TRBD2 (5 bases). The CDR3 contains 15 residues. V lost 0 bases and J 7 bases, leaving 16 bases between the germline ends. CDR1 LGHDT and CDR2 YNNKEL come from the germline V gene (reference sequence). CDR3 amino acids: CASSQDLGLTLEQYF. In DNA form, the CDR3 reads TGTGCCAGCAGCCAAGATCTCGGACTCACTTTAGAGCAGTACTTC.

As regards this clonotype: A much larger clone differs by one base, so this may be a read error. The chain uses TRBV6-5 and TRBJ1-2; D remains ambiguous. The CDR3 covers 13 residues. The germline CDR1 and CDR2 sequences are MNHEY and SVGAGI. Trimming cost V 8 bases and J 8 bases, with 18 bases left between them. The CDR3 sequence: CASGLASLRGYTF. In DNA form, the CDR3 reads TGTGCCAGCGGTCTAGCTAGCCTGAGGGGCTACACCTTC.

This clonotype has only a few counts. Possible read error: a much larger clone is one base away. The rearrangement uses TRBV20-1 and TRBJ2-3; no firm D call. Germline V gene sequence: CDR1 DFQATT, CDR2 SNEGSKA (reference sequence). The CDR3 consists of 15 residues. V was shortened by 0 bases and J by 0 bases, with 10 bases between the two germline ends. The CDR3 DNA follows: TGCAGTGCTAGAGATACTGTGTACAGCACAGATACGCAGTATTTT. It translates to CSARDTVYSTDTQYF.

The sample holds a few counts of this clonotype. The chain joins TRBV12-5 to TRBJ1-6; 8 bases are shared with TRBD1. J lost 0 bases, V lost 0 bases, and 19 bases had no gene match. The germline CDR1 and CDR2 sequences are LGHNT and FRNRAP. This CDR3 comprises 23 residues. In nucleotides, the CDR3 is TGTGCTAGTGGTTTGGTAGGTCCCCGAGGAGGACAGGGCCGAAGCTCCTATAATTCACCCCTCCACTTT. It yields the protein CASGLVGPRGGQGRSSYNSPLHF.

The V gene is TRBV19, the J gene TRBJ2-7; D unclear. Germline V gene data show CDR1 as LNHDA and CDR2 as SQIVND (reference sequence). The CDR3 consists of 14 residues. The V end was cut by 1 base, the J end by 3 bases, with 10 bases between. CDR3 DNA: TGTGCCAGTAGTATAGCCCACCCCGACTACGAGCAGTACTTC. It specifies CASSIAHPDYEQYF.

This clonotype came up many times. The chain uses TRBV12-3 or TRBV12-4 and TRBJ1-1; the D is unclear. This CDR3 is 14 amino acids long. V lost 8 bases and J lost 6, with 19 bases in between. CDR3 in amino acids: CASRDTGLPSEAFF. The CDR3 region has the DNA TGTGCCAGCCGAGACACCGGACTCCCATCTGAAGCTTTCTTT.

This clonotype was picked up many times. The CDR3 coding sequence is TGTGCCAGCAGCTCGGAGACTTACGAGCAGTACTTC. Protein sequence: CASSSETYEQYF. The rearrangement joins TRBV5-6 to TRBJ2-7; D is unclear. The V and J ends lost 3 bases and 4 bases respectively, with 8 bases between them. Germline CDR1 SGHDT, CDR2 YYEEEE. This CDR3 comprises 12 residues.

This clonotype was recorded a few times. This chain joins TRBV28 and TRBJ1-1; D not certain. With 7 bases removed from V and 4 bases from J, the gap between germline ends came to 16 bases. Germline-derived CDR1 and CDR2 are MDHEN and SYDVKM. The CDR3 is made up of 14 amino acids. CDR3 DNA sequence: TGTGCCAGCACCATCGGAGGTTCTGGCACTGAAGCTTTCTTT. Protein product: CASTIGGSGTEAFF.

Comment on this clonotype: A read error may be the cause here, since a much bigger clone is one base away. The chain is built from TRBV7-9 and TRBJ2-2, with 7 bases identical to TRBD2. Germline assignment: CDR1 SEHNR and CDR2 FQNEAQ (reference sequence). This CDR3 comprises 16 residues. Written as DNA, the CDR3 is TGTGCCAGCTGCTTAGTCACGACTAGCTCAGCCGGGGAGCTGTTTTTT. It yields the protein CASCLVTTSSAGELFF.

V usage is TRBV19 and J usage is TRBJ1-5; TRBD1 agrees at 8 bases. Germline-derived CDR1 and CDR2 are LNHDA and SQIVND (reference sequence). The CDR3 is 15 residues long. Losses at the gene ends were 7 bases for V and 2 bases for J; bases not matched to a gene: 7. CDR3 sequence reads: CASMDRAVGNQPQHF. DNA for the CDR3: TGTGCCAGTATGGACAGGGCGGTGGGCAATCAGCCCCAGCATTTT. Filled out from reference TRBV19 and TRBJ1-5, the complete variable domain reads DGGITQSPKYLFRKEGQNVTLSCEQNLNHDAMYWYRQDPGQGLRLIYYSQIVNDFQKGDIAEGYSVSREKKESFPLTVTSAQKNPTAFYLCASMDRAVGNQPQHFGDGTRLSIL.

Concerning this clonotype itself: A much larger clone lies a single base off, so this may be a read error. J is TRBJ1-2 and V is TRBV7-9; D gene uncertain. The CDR3 length is 14 residues. The germline V gene has CDR1 SEHNR and CDR2 FQNEAQ (reference sequence). The CDR3 is CAGSLVGSLYGYTF. The CDR3 DNA reads TGTGCCGGCAGCTTAGTGGGCAGCTTATATGGCTACACCTTC. Full variable domain (missing parts from reference TRBV7-9 and TRBJ1-2): DTGVSQNPRHKITKRGQNVTFRCDPISEHNRLYWYRQTLGQGPEFLTYFQNEAQLEKSRLLSDRFSAERPKGSFSTLEIQRTEQGDSAMYLCAGSLVGSLYGYTFGSGTRLTVV.

This clonotype was detected a few times. The chain couples TRBV20-1 to TRBJ2-3; 13 positions match TRBD2. Germline-derived CDR1 and CDR2 are DFQATT and SNEGSKA (reference sequence). With 4 bases clipped from V and 2 bases from J, the junction kept 9 bases outside the gene matches. This CDR3 has 17 amino acids. CDR3 DNA: TGCAGTGCTATCGCGCCGGGACTAGCGGGAAACACAGATACGCAGTATTTT. This translates into CSAIAPGLAGNTDTQYF.

Worth noting for this clonotype: It may be a read error: a sequence one base away is much more abundant. The J gene is TRBJ2-7, the V gene TRBV28; no reliable D call. Germline loops: CDR1 MDHEN, CDR2 SYDVKM. The CDR3 has 15 amino acids. Trimming took 7 bases from V and 0 from J, leaving 16 bases between them. In DNA form, the CDR3 reads TGTGCCAGCAATTCCGCCAGGACGTTCTCCTACGAGCAGTACTTC. Protein: CASNSARTFSYEQYF.

This clonotype was detected many times. The chain joins TRBV29-1 to TRBJ2-2, with 10 bases aligning to TRBD2. The V and J ends lost 6 bases and 3 bases, in that order; junction bases with no gene match: 7. CDR1 SQVTM and CDR2 ANQGSEA come from the germline V gene. The CDR3 runs 15 residues. The CDR3 here is CSVAGTSVDTGELFF. CDR3 DNA sequence: TGCAGCGTCGCCGGGACTAGCGTTGACACCGGGGAGCTGTTTTTT.

To note about this clonotype: Its ends do not fully match the called genes, so a read error is possible. The rearrangement uses TRBV6-5 and TRBJ2-7, with D perhaps matching TRBD2 (5 bases). There are 15 residues in the CDR3. The germline V gene has CDR1 MNHEY and CDR2 SVGAGI. The CDR3: CASSYSIDGGYGQYF. The CDR3 DNA is TGTGCCAGCAGTTACTCGATTGACGGAGGCTACGGGCAGTACTTC.

This clonotype has only a few counts. The gene calls are TRBV20-1 and TRBJ2-5, with D unresolved. V was cut by 2 bases and J by 0 bases, with 7 bases left in between. Per germline, CDR1 DFQATT and CDR2 SNEGSKA (reference sequence). CDR3 length: 13 amino acids. CDR3 protein: CSARPRYQETQYF. The CDR3 DNA sequence: TGCAGTGCTAGACCTCGTTACCAAGAGACCCAGTACTTC.

This clonotype showed up just once. One base away lies a much larger clone, so this may be a sequencing read error. J is TRBJ1-5 and V is TRBV20-1; D might be TRBD1 (5 bases). This CDR3 has 20 residues. From germline, CDR1 is DFQATT and CDR2 SNEGSKA (reference sequence). Trimming removed 5 bases at V and 6 bases at J, with 35 bases between. DNA of the CDR3: TGCAGTGCTCCTACGGTCCCCTCAATGGGGGATGTTGTCCTCGGTCAGCCCCAGCATTTT. Encoded protein: CSAPTVPSMGDVVLGQPQHF.

This clonotype was picked up many times. This rearrangement joins TRBV27 to TRBJ1-5, with TRBD1 as a possible D gene (6 bases). Per the germline V gene, CDR1 is MNHEY and CDR2 is SMNVEV (reference sequence). The CDR3 consists of 14 residues. Trimming shortened V by 3 bases and J by 5 bases, and 11 bases separated the two germline ends. The CDR3, as DNA: TGTGCCAGCAGTTTCGGGGGCGACTATCAGCCCCAGCATTTT. Its translation is CASSFGGDYQPQHF.

This clonotype was recorded at least ten times. This chain links TRBV7-2 with TRBJ1-3, with D unclear. Germline V lookup: CDR1 SGHTA, CDR2 FQGNSA. The CDR3 extends over 14 amino acids. V shed 5 bases and J shed 5 bases, with 13 bases lying between them. The CDR3 sequence is CASSPTGLRNTIYF. Written as DNA, the CDR3 is TGTGCCAGCAGCCCGACCGGTTTGAGAAACACCATATATTTT.

This clonotype was found many times. The V gene is TRBV4-3, the J gene TRBJ2-3; D is undetermined. Germline-derived CDR1 and CDR2 are LGHNA and YSLEER. V shed 0 bases and J shed 0 bases, with 10 bases lying between them. The CDR3 has 16 residues. In DNA form, the CDR3 reads TGCGCCAGCAGCCAAGACTCGAGCAGTAGCACAGATACGCAGTATTTT. Translated, it gives CASSQDSSSSTDTQYF.

The chain carries TRBV19 and TRBJ2-7, with D maybe TRBD1 (6 bases). The germline gives CDR1 LNHDA, CDR2 SQIVND (reference sequence). V lost 2 bases to trimming and J lost 3 bases, with 14 bases between them. The CDR3 consists of 15 residues. CDR3 loop: CASSITGLGDYEQYF. In nucleotides, the CDR3 is TGTGCCAGTAGTATAACAGGGTTAGGGGACTACGAGCAGTACTTC.

This clonotype was found many times. This chain uses TRBV27 with TRBJ2-5; 8 positions match TRBD1. Unmatched junction bases numbered 7, after V lost 1 base and J lost 6 bases. The CDR3 runs 15 residues. Germline V gene lookup returns CDR1 MNHEY and CDR2 SMNVEV (reference sequence). The CDR3 bases are TGTGCCAGCAGTTTATTCCTGGACAGGGAGAAGACCCAGTACTTC. The encoded protein is CASSLFLDREKTQYF.

In DNA, the CDR3 is TGTGCCAGCAGCTTAGATCGGCCGGGAACCGGGGAAGAGACCCAGTACTTC. This sequence encodes CASSLDRPGTGEETQYF. The chain employs TRBV11-2 and TRBJ2-5, with D possibly being TRBD2 (5 bases). The germline gives CDR1 SGHAT, CDR2 FQNNGV. Trimming removed 0 bases from V and 3 bases from J, with 17 bases in between. The CDR3 runs to 17 residues.